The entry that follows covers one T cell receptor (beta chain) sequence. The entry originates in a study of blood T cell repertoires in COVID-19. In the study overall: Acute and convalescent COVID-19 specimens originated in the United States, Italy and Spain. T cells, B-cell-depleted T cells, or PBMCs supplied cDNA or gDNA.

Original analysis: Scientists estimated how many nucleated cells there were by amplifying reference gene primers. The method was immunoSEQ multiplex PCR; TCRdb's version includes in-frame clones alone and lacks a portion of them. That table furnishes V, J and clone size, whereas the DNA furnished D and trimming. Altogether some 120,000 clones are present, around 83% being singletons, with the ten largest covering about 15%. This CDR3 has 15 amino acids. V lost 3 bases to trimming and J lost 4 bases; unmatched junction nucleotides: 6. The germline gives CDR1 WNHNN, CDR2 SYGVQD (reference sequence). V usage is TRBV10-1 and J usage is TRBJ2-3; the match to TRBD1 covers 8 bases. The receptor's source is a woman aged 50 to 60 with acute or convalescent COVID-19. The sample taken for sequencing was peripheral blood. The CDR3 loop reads CASSDPRRGPDTQYF. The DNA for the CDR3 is TGCGCCAGCAGTGACCCACGCAGGGGGCCAGATACGCAGTATTTT.